The 17 T cell receptor beta chains below were found in one sample sequenced in a study of human T cells and chemical hapten exposure. Time point denoted: patch test 3, about 24 weeks after DPC sensitization. Specified treatment: therapeutic diphenylcyclopropenone sensitization with weekly scalp DPC. TCRdb used MiXCR to reprocess the RACE reads, holding one entry per CDR3 protein. The sample shows 82,000 or so distinct CDR3 sequences, approximately 12% of them seen only once. Sequencing was performed on whole blood, taken in connection with sensitization to the hapten diphenylcyclopropenone (DPC). The receptors shown here come from a woman between 45 and 60 years old with alopecia areata. Some clones in this sample may be carry-over from other donors' samples.

The sample holds a few counts of this clonotype. The chain recombines TRBV10-2 with TRBJ2-3, with 12 bases that match TRBD2. The CDR3 is 15 amino acids. Germline assignment: CDR1 WSHSY and CDR2 SAAADI. V lost 4 bases, J lost 4 bases, and 3 bases stayed unmatched. As DNA, the CDR3 is TGCGCCAGCAGTGTACTAGCGGGAGGCCCAGATACGCAGTATTTT. It codes for CASSVLAGGPDTQYF.

V gene TRBV7-2 combines with J gene TRBJ1-2; D is unresolved. The CDR3 has 13 amino acids. V lost 1 base, J lost 5 bases, and 8 bases lay in between. Per the germline V gene, CDR1 is SGHTA and CDR2 is FQGNSA. The CDR3, as DNA: TGTGCCAGCAGCTTAGTACAGATATATGGCTACACCTTC. It yields the protein CASSLVQIYGYTF.

This clonotype was seen only a few times. V usage is TRBV7-9 and J usage is TRBJ2-6, with D possibly TRBD1 on 5 matching bases. Trimming removed 1 base at V and 4 bases at J, with 14 bases between. CDR1 is SEHNR, CDR2 FQNEAQ, per germline (reference sequence). The CDR3 consists of 17 residues. CDR3 in DNA: TGTGCCAGCAGCTTAGGCGAAAGGGGCTCAGGGGCCAACGTCCTGACTTTC. Protein: CASSLGERGSGANVLTF.

This clonotype was seen only a few times. The V gene is TRBV20-1, the J gene TRBJ2-3; 9 bases are shared with TRBD2. Germline V lookup: CDR1 DFQATT, CDR2 SNEGSKA (reference sequence). This CDR3 contains 17 residues. Trimming at V came to 3 bases and at J to 3 bases, leaving 13 bases not matched to a gene. The CDR3 spells CSASMGLAPRMTDTQYF. In nucleotides, the CDR3 is TGCAGTGCTAGCATGGGACTAGCCCCAAGAATGACAGATACGCAGTATTTT.

This clonotype has at least ten counts. The chain carries TRBV29-1 and TRBJ2-1; 8 nucleotides agree with TRBD2. The CDR3 runs to 13 residues. Looked up from germline, CDR1 is SQVTM and CDR2 is ANQGSEA. Germline trimming cut 2 bases from V and 6 bases from J; bases unmatched to any gene: 3. CDR3 amino acids: CSVELAGLNEQFF. CDR3 coding DNA: TGCAGCGTTGAACTAGCGGGCCTCAATGAGCAGTTCTTC.

This clonotype was counted at least ten times. The chain uses TRBV19 and TRBJ2-4, with D possibly TRBD1 on 5 matching bases. The V end lost 3 bases, the J end lost 0 bases, and 12 bases lay between the germline ends. CDR1 and CDR2 from the germline V gene are LNHDA and SQIVND (reference sequence). This CDR3 has 16 amino acids. The CDR3 sequence is CASSILRASAKNIQYF. The CDR3 DNA is TGTGCCAGTAGTATTCTCAGGGCATCAGCCAAAAACATTCAGTACTTC. The full variable domain, rest sourced from reference TRBV19 and TRBJ2-4, is DGGITQSPKYLFRKEGQNVTLSCEQNLNHDAMYWYRQDPGQGLRLIYYSQIVNDFQKGDIAEGYSVSREKKESFPLTVTSAQKNPTAFYLCASSILRASAKNIQYFGAGTRLSVL.

This clonotype showed up just a few times. The chain employs TRBV5-6 and TRBJ1-2, with 7 positions matching TRBD1. The CDR3 has 13 residues. Germline CDR1 is SGHDT and CDR2 is YYEEEE. Unmatched junction bases numbered 7, after V lost 5 bases and J lost 6 bases. CDR3: CASSPRGIDGYTF. The CDR3 nucleotides are TGTGCCAGCAGTCCCAGGGGGATTGATGGCTACACCTTC.

This clonotype was counted many times. CDR3 in DNA: TGCAGCGTTGGTGGCCGGAGCGAGCGGGACTCGGGTTACGAGCAGTACTTC. It encodes CSVGGRSERDSGYEQYF. The chain is built from TRBV29-1 and TRBJ2-7; 7 nucleotides match TRBD2. This CDR3 region has 17 residues. Trimming removed 4 bases from V and 4 bases from J; junction bases left unmatched: 19. Germline CDR1 SQVTM, CDR2 ANQGSEA.

In this sample, this clonotype turned up many times. The rearrangement joins TRBV6-5 to TRBJ1-1; D is ambiguous. CDR1 is MNHEY and CDR2 is SVGAGI in the germline V gene. This CDR3 spans 13 amino acids. Trimming pared 6 bases from V and 0 bases from J, leaving 8 bases between. CDR3 DNA sequence: TGTGCCAGCAGGTCGCCGGTGAACACTGAAGCTTTCTTT. As protein: CASRSPVNTEAFF.

This clonotype appeared many times. This chain connects TRBV28 to TRBJ2-3; D is uncertain. Trimming took 4 bases from V and 7 from J, leaving 27 bases between them. Germline V gene data show CDR1 as MDHEN and CDR2 as SYDVKM. The CDR3 spans 18 residues. This CDR3 reads CASSYIFSTSSSSHTQYF. The CDR3 DNA sequence: TGTGCCAGCAGTTACATTTTCTCGACTTCCTCATCCTCTCATACGCAGTATTTT. Complete variable domain (other parts from reference TRBV28 and TRBJ2-3): DVKVTQSSRYLVKRTGEKVFLECVQDMDHENMFWYRQDPGLGLRLIYFSYDVKMKEKGDIPEGYSVSREKKERFSLILESASTNQTSMYLCASSYIFSTSSSSHTQYFGPGTRLTVL.

There are a few counts of this clonotype. The chain recombines TRBV29-1 with TRBJ1-2; weak D call: TRBD1 (5 bases). Germline CDR1 and CDR2: SQVTM and ANQGSEA. The V end lost 4 bases, the J end lost 4 bases, and 10 bases lay between the germline ends. The CDR3 length is 12 residues. The CDR3 sequence: CSVGGNLYGYTF. For the CDR3, the DNA is TGCAGCGTTGGGGGCAACCTCTATGGCTACACCTTC.

V and J are TRBV21-1 and TRBJ2-7; TRBD2, the table's D call, lacks a check against the DNA. TRBV21-1 counts as a pseudogene. The CDR3 length is 17 residues. CDR3 protein: CASSSIVRGPDPYEQYF. The CDR3 bases are TGTGCCAGCAGCTCAATAGTCCGGGGGCCGGACCCTTACGAGCAGTACTTC.

This clonotype was seen a few times. The CDR3 region has the DNA TGTGCCAGCAGCCCCCGAAGGGGCGGGACAGATACGCAGTATTTT. Protein sequence: CASSPRRGGTDTQYF. J is TRBJ2-3 and V is TRBV11-2; D could derive from TRBD1 or TRBD2 (5 bases each). The germline V and J ends were trimmed by 5 bases and 3 bases, with 15 bases remaining between them. Looked up from germline, CDR1 is SGHAT and CDR2 is FQNNGV. This CDR3 spans 15 amino acids.

This clonotype showed up many times. The chain carries TRBV29-1 and TRBJ1-4; TRBD1 aligns across 9 bases. The CDR3 spans 13 residues. The ends lost 5 bases at V and 5 bases at J; junction bases unmatched: 3. Germline CDR1 reads SQVTM; CDR2 reads ANQGSEA. The CDR3 is CSVRDRENEKLFF. The CDR3 coding sequence is TGCAGCGTTAGGGACAGGGAGAATGAAAAACTGTTTTTT.

Concerning this clonotype itself: A much more abundant neighbour one base away suggests this may be a read error. This chain connects TRBV7-8 to TRBJ2-2; TRBD2 agrees at 13 bases. Germline V gives CDR1 SGHVS, CDR2 FQNEAQ. CDR3 length: 19 amino acids. This CDR3 is CASSLGLAGGHGALGELIF. CDR3 in DNA: TGTGCCAGCAGCTTAGGACTAGCGGGAGGCCACGGTGCCCTCGGGGAGCTGATTTTT.

This clonotype has at least ten counts. The J gene is TRBJ1-1, the V gene TRBV29-1, with D hard to call. Trimming stripped 4 bases from V and 7 bases from J, with 10 bases between. In germline, CDR1 is SQVTM, CDR2 ANQGSEA. This CDR3 has 11 residues. The CDR3, as DNA: TGCAGCGTTGTTGGCAGCGGTGAAGCTTTCTTT. Translation: CSVVGSGEAFF.

This clonotype occurred a few times. The chain recombines TRBV18 with TRBJ1-1; unclear D gene. Per the germline V gene, CDR1 is KGHSH and CDR2 is LQKENI. This CDR3 is 15 amino acids long. V was clipped by 4 bases and J by 7 bases, with 19 bases between them. The CDR3 nucleotides read TGTGCCAGCTCACGAAGAGAACCAACCTCTGGTGAAGCTTTCTTT. As protein: CASSRREPTSGEAFF.